The 22 T cell receptor beta chains in this list originate from one sample, sequenced in a study of shared clonotypes between healthy human individuals. The protocol was immunoSEQ multiplex PCR, while the TCRdb copy is restricted to in-frame clones and leaves out a portion. The repertoire holds some 470,000 clones, with over 60% as singletons. The sample was PBMCs. The receptor set was obtained from a woman aged 35 to 49 in good health. Some clones in this sample may be carry-over from other donors' samples.

The V gene is TRBV28, the J gene TRBJ2-1, with 8 nucleotides matching TRBD2. The CDR3 contains 15 residues. The trim removed 4 bases at V and 4 bases at J, leaving 6 bases unmatched. CDR1 is MDHEN and CDR2 is SYDVKM in the germline V gene. DNA of the CDR3: TGTGCCAGCAGTTCAGCGGGAGAGGCGTACAATGAGCAGTTCTTC. Translation gives CASSSAGEAYNEQFF.

The V gene is TRBV20-1, the J gene TRBJ2-5; D remains unclear. The CDR3 consists of 11 residues. Germline V lookup: CDR1 DFQATT, CDR2 SNEGSKA (reference sequence). Trimming pared 6 bases from V and 5 bases from J, leaving 10 bases between. Here the CDR3 DNA reads TGCAGTGCGCCCGGTTGGGAGACCCAGTACTTC. Translating gives CSAPGWETQYF.

The chain is built from TRBV10-2 and TRBJ2-5; 8 nucleotides line up with TRBD2. Losses at the gene ends were 9 bases for V and 5 bases for J; bases not matched to a gene: 5. In germline, CDR1 is WSHSY, CDR2 SAAADI. The CDR3 sequence is 12 residues long. CDR3 amino acids: CASWTGGETQYF. The CDR3 DNA reads TGCGCCAGTTGGACGGGGGGGGAGACCCAGTACTTC.

This clone was recorded once. The J gene is TRBJ1-5, the V gene TRBV19; TRBD1 agrees at 8 bases. The germline V gene encodes CDR1 LNHDA and CDR2 SQIVND (reference sequence). The CDR3 is 16 amino acids. J lost 2 bases, V lost 3 bases, and 6 bases had no gene match. CDR3 bases: TGTGCCAGTAGTATCGTTGGACAGGGAGGCAATCAGCCCCAGCATTTT. Amino acid sequence: CASSIVGQGGNQPQHF.

The J gene is TRBJ1-2, the V gene TRBV9, with a possible D match to TRBD1 (5 bases). The V and J ends lost 0 bases and 4 bases respectively, with 13 bases between them. The length of the CDR3 is 15 residues. CDR1 is SGDLS, CDR2 YYNGEE, per germline. The CDR3 DNA sequence: TGTGCCAGCAGCGTAGGTGGCAGGGAAAGCTATGGCTACACCTTC. Amino acid sequence: CASSVGGRESYGYTF.

V usage is TRBV18 and J usage is TRBJ2-1; 8 nucleotides agree with TRBD1. Trimming at V came to 8 bases and at J to 5 bases, leaving 11 bases not matched to a gene. Germline-derived CDR1 and CDR2 are KGHSH and LQKENI. There are 15 residues in the CDR3. The CDR3 loop is CASLEGQGIDNEQFF. Written as DNA, the CDR3 is TGTGCCAGCCTGGAAGGACAGGGTATTGACAATGAGCAGTTCTTC.

V usage is TRBV5-1 and J usage is TRBJ2-1; weak D call: TRBD2 (6 bases). Germline CDR1 SGHRS, CDR2 YFSETQ. V lost 4 bases, J lost 8 bases, and 16 bases lay in between. The CDR3 consists of 14 residues. CDR3 region: CASSPVAGSHEQFF. The CDR3 nucleotides read TGCGCCAGCAGCCCGGTGGCCGGGAGTCATGAGCAGTTCTTC.

This rearrangement joins TRBV29-1 to TRBJ2-5; TRBD1 matches 7 bases. The germline V gene has CDR1 SQVTM and CDR2 ANQGSEA. V lost 7 bases and J lost 1; bases outside the gene matches: 3. The CDR3 covers 12 residues. CDR3 DNA sequence: TGCAGCGGTGGACAGGTCCAAGAGACCCAGTACTTC. It specifies CSGGQVQETQYF.

The chain is built from TRBV6-5 and TRBJ1-2; 11 bases fit TRBD1. Germline CDR1 is MNHEY and CDR2 is SVGAGI. This CDR3 has 15 amino acids. Losses at the gene ends were 6 bases for V and 12 bases for J; bases not matched to a gene: 15. CDR3 nucleotides: TGTGCCAGCAGCCGTAAAGTCCCGGGACAGGGGGACGACACCTTC. Its protein product is CASSRKVPGQGDDTF.

The chain employs TRBV5-1 and TRBJ2-7, with 7 bases identical to TRBD1. Germline V gene lookup returns CDR1 SGHRS and CDR2 YFSETQ. The ends lost 2 bases at V and 0 bases at J; junction bases unmatched: 5. The CDR3 covers 15 residues. The CDR3 here is CASSLGTVISYEQYF. As DNA, the CDR3 is TGCGCCAGCAGCTTAGGGACAGTCATCTCCTACGAGCAGTACTTC.

Comment on this clone: The CDR3 carries no conserved terminal phenylalanine or tryptophan, so it likely arises from a read error. The chain employs TRBV29-1 and TRBJ2-7; the D gene is possibly TRBD2 (6 bases). The CDR3 spans 12 residues. CDR1 SQVTM and CDR2 ANQGSEA come from the germline V gene. V was pared by 3 bases and J by 6 bases, with 12 bases between. CDR3 DNA sequence: TGCAGCGTTGATGCCCCGCGGGGCGAGCAGTACCTC. Amino acids: CSVDAPRGEQYL.

This clone has just a few counts. The V and J genes are TRBV7-3 and TRBJ1-2; tentative D call: TRBD1 (5 bases). The CDR3 has 13 residues. V was cut by 4 bases and J by 4 bases, with 10 bases left in between. Germline V CDR1 and CDR2: SGHTA, FQGTGA. CDR3 loop: CASSSGRAYGYTF. In DNA, the CDR3 is TGTGCCAGCAGCTCGGGACGGGCCTATGGCTACACCTTC.

This chain uses TRBV6-4 with TRBJ2-7; D possibly corresponds to TRBD1 (6 bases). Trimming removed 2 bases from V and 2 bases from J, with 16 bases in between. This CDR3 region has 16 residues. From germline, CDR1 is MRHNA and CDR2 SNTAGT. CDR3 region: CASSDEWGLRTYEQYF. The CDR3 DNA is TGTGCCAGCAGTGACGAGTGGGGGCTGAGGACCTACGAGCAGTACTTC.

This rearrangement joins TRBV30 to TRBJ2-4, with D possibly TRBD2 on 5 matching bases. V gave up 4 bases and J gave up 2 bases, with 15 bases separating them. The CDR3 length is 15 residues. CDR1 is GTSNPN and CDR2 is SVGIG in the germline V gene (reference sequence). This chain's CDR3 is CAWTIATGTKNIQYF. Written as DNA, the CDR3 is TGTGCCTGGACAATAGCCACGGGGACCAAAAACATTCAGTACTTC.

DNA for the CDR3: TGTGCCAGCAGCTTAGCCGGGGAACTGTTTTTT. Translated: CASSLAGELFF. The chain carries TRBV7-9 and TRBJ1-4; no definite D call. The germline CDR1 and CDR2 sequences are SEHNR and FQNEAQ (reference sequence). CDR3 length: 11 amino acids. The germline V and J ends were trimmed by 0 bases and 12 bases, with 5 bases remaining between them.

This rearrangement joins TRBV9 to TRBJ1-2; D is unclear. V lost 4 bases and J 1 base, leaving 11 bases between the germline ends. The CDR3 is made up of 14 amino acids. The germline V gene has CDR1 SGDLS and CDR2 YYNGEE. CDR3 region: CASSFLADNYGYTF. As DNA, the CDR3 is TGTGCCAGCAGCTTTCTGGCCGATAACTATGGCTACACCTTC.

The gene calls are TRBV27 and TRBJ2-3; D is tentatively TRBD1 or TRBD2 (5 bases each). Germline assignment: CDR1 MNHEY and CDR2 SMNVEV (reference sequence). The CDR3 is 13 residues long. Deletions cut 4 bases from V and 6 bases from J, with 11 bases between. The chain's CDR3 is CASSSRGKDTQYF. DNA for the CDR3: TGTGCCAGCAGTTCCCGGGGCAAGGATACGCAGTATTTT.

This clone was counted a few times. V gene TRBV5-4 combines with J gene TRBJ2-5; 9 bases line up with TRBD2. The CDR3 is 17 amino acids. Trimming at V came to 1 base and at J to 5 bases, leaving 12 bases not matched to a gene. Germline-derived CDR1 and CDR2 are SGHNT and YYREEE (reference sequence). The CDR3 coding sequence is TGTGCCAGCAGCTTGAGGGGTAGCGGGAGTTTGGCGGAGACCCAGTACTTC. This gives the protein CASSLRGSGSLAETQYF.

The table lists this clone with a count of one. This sequence joins TRBV7-2 and TRBJ2-7, with D perhaps assigned TRBD1 or TRBD2 (6 bases each). The CDR3 spans 19 residues. Trimming took off 5 bases at V and 1 base at J, with 27 bases between the two ends. Germline V gene sequence: CDR1 SGHTA, CDR2 FQGNSA. The CDR3 DNA sequence: TGTGCCAGCAGCCCTAGGGGGGTCGGGGTTGGGGCTCCTTCCTACGAGCAGTACTTC. Translation: CASSPRGVGVGAPSYEQYF. Supplemented by reference TRBV7-2 and TRBJ2-7, the full variable domain reads GAGVSQSPSNKVTEKGKDVELRCDPISGHTALYWYRQSLGQGLEFLIYFQGNSAPDKSGLPSDRFSAERTGGSVSTLTIQRTQQEDSAVYLCASSPRGVGVGAPSYEQYFGPGTRLTVT.

V gene TRBV5-1 combines with J gene TRBJ2-5, with D perhaps TRBD2 (5 bases). The V gene's germline CDR1 is SGHRS and CDR2 YFSETQ. The CDR3 length is 15 residues. V dropped 0 bases and J dropped 5 bases, with 14 bases sitting between them. CDR3 nucleotides: TGCGCCAGCAGCTTGGGGGGTTCTAGGGAGGAGACCCAGTACTTC. Translating it yields CASSLGGSREETQYF.

This sequence joins TRBV5-1 and TRBJ2-2; the D call may be TRBD1 or TRBD2 (5 bases each). Per germline, CDR1 SGHRS and CDR2 YFSETQ. The CDR3 is 16 amino acids. The V end was cut by 1 base, the J end by 4 bases, with 14 bases between. CDR3 DNA: TGCGCCAGCAGCTTGACTGGGACGGCGACCACCGGGGAGCTGTTTTTT. The encoded protein is CASSLTGTATTGELFF.

This chain joins TRBV30 and TRBJ2-2; a weak D match, TRBD1 (5 bases). Germline V gene sequence: CDR1 GTSNPN, CDR2 SVGIG (reference sequence). V shed 2 bases and J shed 7 bases, with 14 bases lying between them. This CDR3 region has 14 residues. The CDR3 spells CAWSTHPTGGELFF. The DNA for the CDR3 is TGTGCCTGGAGTACCCACCCCACAGGCGGGGAGCTGTTTTTT. The entire variable domain, with the rest obtained from reference TRBV30 and TRBJ2-2, is as follows: SQTIHQWPATLVQPVGSPLSLECTVEGTSNPNLYWYRQAAGRGLQLLFYSVGIGQISSEVPQNLSASRPQDRQFILSSKKLLLSDSGFYLCAWSTHPTGGELFFGEGSRLTVL.